Following are 8 T cell receptor beta chains from one sample sequenced in a study of cytomegalovirus exposure and HLA in healthy donors. PCR was performed using 60 Vbeta and 13 Jbeta primers. TCRdb's table, derived via immunoSEQ multiplex PCR, lists solely in-frame clones and lacks some. The table lists nearly 70,000 clones, roughly 71% of them singletons. Sequencing was carried out using PBMCs. The receptor source for this set is a woman in her fifties or sixties in good health and CMV-seropositive.

Concerning this clone itself: The conserved phenylalanine or tryptophan is not found at the CDR3 terminus, so this likely reflects a read error. The chain has TRBV6-6 and TRBJ1-1, with 9 positions matching TRBD1. V shed 4 bases and J 3 bases; nucleotides not matched to a gene: 9. The CDR3 totals 16 residues. Germline V gene lookup returns CDR1 MNHNY and CDR2 SVGAGI (reference sequence). The CDR3 region has the DNA TGTGCCAGCAGTTTGGGACAGGGTGTAAGGGACACTGAAGCTTTCGTT. This translates into CASSLGQGVRDTEAFV.

This chain uses TRBV5-1 with TRBJ2-1, with 9 nucleotides matching TRBD2. Germline CDR1 reads SGHRS; CDR2 reads YFSETQ. The CDR3 has 17 residues. Trimming cost V 7 bases and J 1 base; bases outside gene matches: 12. CDR3 in amino acids: CASHPGGAGGSYNEQFF. Here the CDR3 DNA reads TGCGCCAGCCACCCGGGGGGAGCGGGAGGATCCTACAATGAGCAGTTCTTC.

V usage is TRBV19 and J usage is TRBJ2-5; maybe TRBD1 (5 bases). The J call may be incorrect, as the DNA end agrees better with TRBJ2-7. The CDR3 is made up of 15 amino acids. Germline CDR1 LNHDA, CDR2 SQIVND (reference sequence). CDR3 region: CASSIVLGASYEQYF. CDR3 DNA: TGTGCCAGTAGTATAGTTTTAGGGGCCTCCTACGAGCAGTACTTC.

This sequence joins TRBV29-1 and TRBJ2-3; unclear D gene. Trimming removed 6 bases from V and 6 bases from J, with 4 bases in between. This CDR3 spans 9 amino acids. Germline assignment: CDR1 SQVTM and CDR2 ANQGSEA. CDR3 in amino acids: CSVGDTQYF. DNA of the CDR3: TGCAGCGTCGGGGATACGCAGTATTTT.

This clone was seen a handful of times. This chain connects TRBV9 to TRBJ1-1; maybe TRBD1 (5 bases). Germline V CDR1 and CDR2: SGDLS, YYNGEE. This CDR3 has 15 amino acids. V lost 0 bases to trimming and J lost 4 bases, with 13 bases between them. The DNA of the CDR3 is TGTGCCAGCAGCGTAGACCAGGGTGGGGTCACTGAAGCTTTCTTT. Translated: CASSVDQGGVTEAFF.

The rearrangement links TRBV13 to TRBJ2-2, with TRBD2 identical over 8 bases. Germline V CDR1 and CDR2: PRHDT, FYEKMQ (reference sequence). The V gene end was trimmed by 3 bases and the J gene end by 1 base; junction bases not matched to a gene: 4. The CDR3 runs 16 residues. The CDR3 region has the DNA TGTGCCAGCAGCTTGGCCAGCGGGGGGAACACCGGGGAGCTGTTTTTT. Translating gives CASSLASGGNTGELFF.

The genes are TRBV11-3 and TRBJ1-5, with 8 bases lining up with TRBD1. The length of the CDR3 is 13 residues. Germline V lookup: CDR1 SGHNT, CDR2 YENEEA. V was pared by 5 bases and J by 4 bases, with 1 base of the junction left unmatched. CDR3 bases: TGTGCCAGCAGCCGGACAGGGAATCAGCCCCAGCATTTT. It translates to CASSRTGNQPQHF.

The chain has TRBV6-1 and TRBJ2-6; TRBD1 matches at 8 bases. Per the germline V gene, CDR1 is MNHNS and CDR2 is SASEGT. CDR3 length: 17 amino acids. Unmatched junction bases numbered 8, after V lost 4 bases and J lost 3 bases. The CDR3 nucleotides read TGTGCCAGCAGTGGAAGACAGGGGCTGGATGGGGCCAACGTCCTGACTTTC. It translates to CASSGRQGLDGANVLTF.